A selection of T cell receptor beta chains follows, all from one sample in a study of regulatory T cells in long-lasting Graves disease. In TCRdb, the multiplex PCR reads were re-called with MiXCR into one record per CDR3 protein. The sample yields approximately 560,000 distinct CDR3 sequences, about 15% seen once. This sample also belongs to another study, concerning T cells in Graves' hyperthyroidism and ophthalmopathy.

The sequencing here drew on peripheral blood mononuclear cells (PBMCs), taken at new diagnosis, from a patient treated with antithyroid drugs. These TCRs come from a man between 18 and 35 years old with Graves disease. Both conserved end residues are part of each CDR3. D genes are given only for firm matches. Expanded clones are given a class, and other clones once, few, many or no size at all.

v_gene: TRBV18
j_gene: TRBJ2-2
d_gene: -
abundance: few
CDR3aa: CASSPTQLIAGELFF
CDR3nt: TGTGCCAGCTCACCGACCCAGCTCATCGCCGGGGAGCTGTTTTTT

v_gene: TRBV6-1
j_gene: TRBJ2-2
d_gene: TRBD2
abundance: -
CDR3aa: CASSSPTSGSTGELFF
CDR3nt: TGTGCCAGCAGCTCCCCGACTAGCGGGAGCACCGGGGAGCTGTTTTTT

v_gene: TRBV20-1
j_gene: TRBJ2-1
d_gene: -
abundance: -
CDR3aa: CSATRGESTNEQFF
CDR3nt: TGCAGTGCCACACGGGGCGAATCGACTAATGAGCAGTTCTTC

v_gene: TRBV6-2/TRBV6-3
j_gene: TRBJ2-3
d_gene: TRBD1
abundance: -
CDR3aa: CASSYYGTGLRADTQYF
CDR3nt: TGTGCCAGCAGTTACTACGGGACAGGGTTAAGGGCAGATACGCAGTATTTT

v_gene: TRBV27
j_gene: TRBJ2-7
d_gene: -
abundance: many
CDR3aa: CASSLGRQSGSYEQYF
CDR3nt: TGTGCCAGCAGTTTAGGTAGGCAGTCTGGCTCCTACGAGCAGTACTTC

v_gene: TRBV7-3
j_gene: TRBJ2-3
d_gene: TRBD2
abundance: many
CDR3aa: CASSRTSGADTQYF
CDR3nt: TGTGCCAGCAGTAGGACTAGTGGCGCAGATACGCAGTATTTT

v_gene: TRBV11-3
j_gene: TRBJ1-3
d_gene: -
abundance: -
CDR3aa: CASSANRDPGNTIYF
CDR3nt: TGTGCCAGCAGCGCCAACAGGGACCCTGGAAACACCATATATTTT

v_gene: TRBV13
j_gene: TRBJ1-1
d_gene: -
abundance: few
CDR3aa: CASSLEGKGNTEAFF
CDR3nt: TGTGCCAGCAGCTTAGAGGGTAAGGGGAACACTGAAGCTTTCTTT

v_gene: TRBV5-1
j_gene: TRBJ2-7
d_gene: TRBD1
abundance: few
CDR3aa: CASSPDRGYSYEQYF
CDR3nt: TGCGCCAGCAGCCCCGACAGGGGCTACTCCTACGAGCAGTACTTC

v_gene: TRBV20-1
j_gene: TRBJ2-1
d_gene: TRBD2
abundance: many
CDR3aa: CSAKLAGVRNEQFF
CDR3nt: TGCAGTGCCAAGCTAGCGGGAGTCCGCAATGAGCAGTTCTTC

v_gene: TRBV7-3
j_gene: TRBJ2-7
d_gene: TRBD1
abundance: -
CDR3aa: CASSLTRDRGAYEQYF
CDR3nt: TGTGCCAGCAGCTTAACGAGGGACAGGGGGGCCTACGAGCAGTACTTC

v_gene: TRBV29-1
j_gene: TRBJ2-5
d_gene: TRBD2
abundance: many
CDR3aa: CSGGLARETQYF
CDR3nt: TGCAGCGGGGGACTAGCGCGAGAGACCCAGTACTTC

v_gene: TRBV4-1
j_gene: TRBJ1-2
d_gene: -
abundance: -
CDR3aa: CASSQESLGANYGYTF
CDR3nt: TGCGCCAGCAGCCAAGAAAGTTTGGGGGCTAACTATGGCTACACCTTC

v_gene: TRBV30
j_gene: TRBJ2-7
d_gene: TRBD2
abundance: many
CDR3aa: CAWSVGGSSYEQYF
CDR3nt: TGTGCCTGGAGTGTTGGCGGGAGCTCCTACGAGCAGTACTTC

v_gene: TRBV7-9
j_gene: TRBJ2-2
d_gene: TRBD2
abundance: few
CDR3aa: CASSEEISGSTGELFF
CDR3nt: TGTGCCAGCAGCGAGGAGATTAGCGGGAGTACCGGGGAGCTGTTTTTT

v_gene: TRBV28
j_gene: TRBJ2-2
d_gene: TRBD2
abundance: -
CDR3aa: CASITAGFTNTGELFF
CDR3nt: TGTGCCAGCATAACAGCGGGGTTCACGAACACCGGGGAGCTGTTTTTT

v_gene: TRBV9
j_gene: TRBJ2-7
d_gene: -
abundance: -
CDR3aa: CASSVGWTMSEQYF
CDR3nt: TGTGCCAGCAGCGTAGGGTGGACTATGAGCGAGCAGTACTTC

v_gene: TRBV2
j_gene: TRBJ2-3
d_gene: -
abundance: few
CDR3aa: CASSGSYTQYF
CDR3nt: TGTGCCAGCAGTGGAAGCTATACGCAGTATTTT

v_gene: TRBV27
j_gene: TRBJ1-2
d_gene: -
abundance: many
CDR3aa: CASSLGSEYGYTF
CDR3nt: TGTGCCAGCAGTTTAGGGTCTGAGTATGGCTACACCTTC

v_gene: TRBV6-1
j_gene: TRBJ2-3
d_gene: TRBD1
abundance: -
CDR3aa: CASSRDRVADTQYF
CDR3nt: TGTGCCAGCAGCCGGGACAGGGTAGCAGATACGCAGTATTTT

v_gene: TRBV18
j_gene: TRBJ2-1
d_gene: -
abundance: few
CDR3aa: CASSPRDRPSSYNEQFF
CDR3nt: TGTGCCAGCTCACCGCGGGACAGACCGTCCTCCTACAATGAGCAGTTCTTC

v_gene: TRBV30
j_gene: TRBJ2-5
d_gene: -
abundance: many
CDR3aa: CAWSPPGKETQYF
CDR3nt: TGTGCCTGGAGTCCCCCTGGCAAAGAGACCCAGTACTTC

v_gene: TRBV27
j_gene: TRBJ1-1
d_gene: TRBD1
abundance: -
CDR3aa: CASSSGTGDTEAFF
CDR3nt: TGTGCCAGCAGTTCCGGGACAGGTGACACTGAAGCTTTCTTT

v_gene: TRBV3-1
j_gene: TRBJ1-1
d_gene: TRBD1
abundance: many
CDR3aa: CASSQVGQGASEAFF
CDR3nt: TGTGCCAGCAGCCAAGTTGGACAGGGGGCCTCTGAAGCTTTCTTT

v_gene: TRBV25-1
j_gene: TRBJ1-1
d_gene: -
abundance: -
CDR3aa: CASSEPGEGTEAFF
CDR3nt: TGTGCCAGCAGTGAACCAGGTGAGGGCACTGAAGCTTTCTTT

v_gene: TRBV3-1
j_gene: TRBJ1-3
d_gene: -
abundance: few
CDR3aa: CASSQEFSGSGNTIYF
CDR3nt: TGTGCCAGCAGCCAAGAATTCTCAGGGTCTGGAAACACCATATATTTT

v_gene: TRBV30
j_gene: TRBJ2-7
d_gene: TRBD2
abundance: -
CDR3aa: CAWRGGLAGIYEQYF
CDR3nt: TGTGCCTGGAGGGGCGGACTAGCGGGTATCTACGAGCAGTACTTC

v_gene: TRBV5-1
j_gene: TRBJ2-5
d_gene: TRBD2
abundance: few
CDR3aa: CASSLAASGQETQYF
CDR3nt: TGCGCCAGCAGCTTGGCGGCTAGCGGGCAAGAGACCCAGTACTTC

v_gene: TRBV7-2
j_gene: TRBJ2-7
d_gene: -
abundance: many
CDR3aa: CASSLALGSAYEQYF
CDR3nt: TGTGCCAGCAGCTTAGCCCTCGGCTCCGCCTACGAGCAGTACTTC

v_gene: TRBV7-9
j_gene: TRBJ2-7
d_gene: -
abundance: -
CDR3aa: CASSLAGVGEQYF
CDR3nt: TGTGCCAGCAGCTTAGCGGGAGTGGGCGAGCAGTACTTC

v_gene: TRBV5-1
j_gene: TRBJ2-3
d_gene: TRBD2
abundance: -
CDR3aa: CASSFGLTSGSADTQYF
CDR3nt: TGCGCCAGCAGCTTCGGGCTGACTAGCGGGAGCGCAGATACGCAGTATTTT

v_gene: TRBV5-1
j_gene: TRBJ2-2
d_gene: -
abundance: -
CDR3aa: CASSLEGPSGELFF
CDR3nt: TGCGCCAGCAGCTTGGAAGGGCCATCCGGGGAGCTGTTTTTT

v_gene: TRBV6-5
j_gene: TRBJ2-7
d_gene: TRBD2
abundance: few
CDR3aa: CASSYPSGGPYEQYF
CDR3nt: TGTGCCAGCAGTTATCCTAGCGGAGGCCCCTACGAGCAGTACTTC

v_gene: TRBV12-3/TRBV12-4
j_gene: TRBJ1-5
d_gene: -
abundance: -
CDR3aa: CASSIPGLAFHQPQHF
CDR3nt: TGTGCCAGCAGTATACCGGGGCTTGCTTTCCATCAGCCCCAGCATTTT

v_gene: TRBV4-2
j_gene: TRBJ2-7
d_gene: -
abundance: few
CDR3aa: CASSQAVSSYEQYF
CDR3nt: TGTGCCAGCAGCCAAGCCGTGAGCTCCTACGAGCAGTACTTC

v_gene: TRBV20-1
j_gene: TRBJ2-3
d_gene: TRBD2
abundance: -
CDR3aa: CSASGAGATDTQYF
CDR3nt: TGCAGTGCTAGTGGGGCGGGAGCCACAGATACGCAGTATTTT

v_gene: TRBV12-3/TRBV12-4
j_gene: TRBJ1-3
d_gene: -
abundance: few
CDR3aa: CASSNTGSSGNTIYF
CDR3nt: TGTGCCAGCAGTAATACAGGGAGCTCTGGAAACACCATATATTTT

v_gene: TRBV6-9
j_gene: TRBJ2-2
d_gene: TRBD1
abundance: few
CDR3aa: CASSYYRGITGELFF
CDR3nt: TGTGCCAGCAGTTACTACAGGGGGATCACCGGGGAGCTGTTTTTT

v_gene: TRBV20-1
j_gene: TRBJ1-1
d_gene: -
abundance: -
CDR3aa: CSARDPRQGGSFTEAFF
CDR3nt: TGCAGTGCTAGAGACCCGAGGCAGGGTGGGAGTTTTACTGAAGCTTTCTTT

v_gene: TRBV2
j_gene: TRBJ1-1
d_gene: TRBD1
abundance: few
CDR3aa: CASSESQGAEAFF
CDR3nt: TGTGCCAGCAGTGAAAGTCAGGGGGCGGAGGCTTTCTTT

v_gene: TRBV27
j_gene: TRBJ1-3
d_gene: -
abundance: few
CDR3aa: CASAGTIDSGNTIYF
CDR3nt: TGTGCCAGCGCAGGTACCATCGACTCTGGAAACACCATATATTTT

v_gene: TRBV11-1
j_gene: TRBJ2-1
d_gene: TRBD1
abundance: -
CDR3aa: CASRTLTGTLYDEQFF
CDR3nt: TGCGCCAGCAGAACCTTGACAGGGACCCTTTACGATGAGCAGTTCTTC

v_gene: TRBV12-3/TRBV12-4
j_gene: TRBJ1-5
d_gene: -
abundance: many
CDR3aa: CASSLGEVVSNQPQHF
CDR3nt: TGTGCCAGCAGTTTAGGGGAGGTTGTTAGCAATCAGCCCCAGCATTTT

v_gene: TRBV11-2
j_gene: TRBJ1-1
d_gene: TRBD1
abundance: -
CDR3aa: CASSLEPGQGSAFF
CDR3nt: TGTGCCAGCAGCTTAGAACCGGGACAGGGTTCAGCTTTCTTT

v_gene: TRBV20-1
j_gene: TRBJ1-1
d_gene: -
abundance: many
CDR3aa: CSAPRTAGNTEAFF
CDR3nt: TGCAGTGCTCCCCGGACAGCGGGGAACACTGAAGCTTTCTTT

v_gene: TRBV20-1
j_gene: TRBJ2-7
d_gene: TRBD1
abundance: -
CDR3aa: CSAGGQGIVYEQYF
CDR3nt: TGCAGTGCTGGGGGACAGGGGATAGTCTACGAGCAGTACTTC

v_gene: TRBV12-3/TRBV12-4
j_gene: TRBJ2-7
d_gene: TRBD1
abundance: many
CDR3aa: CASSLQGQGPYEQYF
CDR3nt: TGTGCCAGCAGTTTACAGGGACAGGGCCCCTACGAGCAGTACTTC

v_gene: TRBV6-7
j_gene: TRBJ1-1
d_gene: -
abundance: many
CDR3aa: CASTLQNTEAFF
CDR3nt: TGTGCCAGCACCCTCCAGAACACTGAAGCTTTCTTT

v_gene: TRBV6-5
j_gene: TRBJ1-2
d_gene: -
abundance: -
CDR3aa: CASSYRGTNYGYTF
CDR3nt: TGTGCCAGCAGTTACCGGGGGACCAACTATGGCTACACCTTC

v_gene: TRBV6-1
j_gene: TRBJ2-7
d_gene: TRBD1
abundance: many
CDR3aa: CASSERDRSSYEQYF
CDR3nt: TGTGCCAGCAGTGAGAGGGACAGGAGCTCCTACGAGCAGTACTTC

v_gene: TRBV7-2
j_gene: TRBJ2-7
d_gene: TRBD1
abundance: -
CDR3aa: CTSSLSGGPSYEQYF
CDR3nt: TGTACCAGCAGCTTATCAGGGGGCCCCTCCTACGAGCAGTACTTC

v_gene: TRBV4-1
j_gene: TRBJ2-2
d_gene: -
abundance: -
CDR3aa: CASSQVGTGEGGELFF
CDR3nt: TGCGCCAGCAGCCAAGTGGGGACGGGAGAAGGAGGGGAGCTGTTTTTT